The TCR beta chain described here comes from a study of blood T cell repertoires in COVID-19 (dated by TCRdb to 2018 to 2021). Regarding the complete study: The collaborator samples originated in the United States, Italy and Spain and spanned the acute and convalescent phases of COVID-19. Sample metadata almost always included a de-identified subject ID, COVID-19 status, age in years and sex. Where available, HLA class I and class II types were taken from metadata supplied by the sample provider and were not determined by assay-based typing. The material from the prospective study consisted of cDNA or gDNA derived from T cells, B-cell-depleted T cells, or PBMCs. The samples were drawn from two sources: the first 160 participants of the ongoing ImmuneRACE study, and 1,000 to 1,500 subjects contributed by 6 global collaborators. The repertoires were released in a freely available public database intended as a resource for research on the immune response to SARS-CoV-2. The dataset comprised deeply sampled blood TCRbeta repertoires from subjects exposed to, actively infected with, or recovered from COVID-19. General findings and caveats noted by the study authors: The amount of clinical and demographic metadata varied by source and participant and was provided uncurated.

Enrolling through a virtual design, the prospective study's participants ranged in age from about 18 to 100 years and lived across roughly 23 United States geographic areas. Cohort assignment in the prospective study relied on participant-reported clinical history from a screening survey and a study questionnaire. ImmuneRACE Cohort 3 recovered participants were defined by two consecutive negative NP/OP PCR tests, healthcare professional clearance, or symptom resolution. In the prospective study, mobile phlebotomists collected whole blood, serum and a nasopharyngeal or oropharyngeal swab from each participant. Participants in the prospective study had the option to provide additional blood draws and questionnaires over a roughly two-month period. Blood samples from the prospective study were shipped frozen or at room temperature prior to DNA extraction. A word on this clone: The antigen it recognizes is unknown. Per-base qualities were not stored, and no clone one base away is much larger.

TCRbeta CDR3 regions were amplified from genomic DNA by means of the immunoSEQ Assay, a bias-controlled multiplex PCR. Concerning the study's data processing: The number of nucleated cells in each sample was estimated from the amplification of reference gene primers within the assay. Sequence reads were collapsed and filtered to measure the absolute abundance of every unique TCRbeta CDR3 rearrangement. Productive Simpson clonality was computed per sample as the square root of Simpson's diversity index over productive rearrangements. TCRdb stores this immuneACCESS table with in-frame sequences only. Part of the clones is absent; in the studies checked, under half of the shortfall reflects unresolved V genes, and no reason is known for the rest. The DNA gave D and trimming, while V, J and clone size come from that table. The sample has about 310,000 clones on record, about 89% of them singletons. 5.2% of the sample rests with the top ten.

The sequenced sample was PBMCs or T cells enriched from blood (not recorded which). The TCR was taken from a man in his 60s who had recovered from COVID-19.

The encoded CDR3 is CASSGRDLRTDTQYF. The bases read TGTGCCAGCAGCGGGCGGGACTTACGCACAGATACGCAGTATTTT. The chain is encoded by TRBV7-2 joined to TRBJ2-3; the D gene is perhaps TRBD2, on 6 matching bases. The CDR3 numbers 15 residues from cysteine through phenylalanine. The read is trimmed to its CDR3 DNA, 45 bases read in frame from base 1. According to the germline V gene, CDR1 reads SGHTA and CDR2 reads FQGNSA. Between the V and J ends, shortened by 5 bases and 1 base respectively, the junction contains 13 bases.